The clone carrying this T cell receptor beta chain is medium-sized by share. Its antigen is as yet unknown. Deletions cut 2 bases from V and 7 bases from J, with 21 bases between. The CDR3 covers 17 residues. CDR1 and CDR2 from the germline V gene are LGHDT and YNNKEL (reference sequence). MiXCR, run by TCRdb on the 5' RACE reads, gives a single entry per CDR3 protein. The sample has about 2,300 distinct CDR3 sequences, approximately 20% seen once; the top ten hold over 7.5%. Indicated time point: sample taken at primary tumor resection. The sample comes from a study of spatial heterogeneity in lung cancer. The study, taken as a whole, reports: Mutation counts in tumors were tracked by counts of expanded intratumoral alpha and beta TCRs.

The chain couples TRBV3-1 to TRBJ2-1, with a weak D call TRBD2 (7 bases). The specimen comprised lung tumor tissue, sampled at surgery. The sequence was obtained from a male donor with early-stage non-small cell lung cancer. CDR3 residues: CASSQPRRGGLGNEQFF. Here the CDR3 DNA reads TGTGCCAGCAGCCAACCCAGAAGGGGGGGGCTGGGGAATGAGCAGTTCTTC.